These 20 T cell receptor beta chains were sequenced from one sample in a study of blood T cell repertoires in COVID-19 (dated by TCRdb to about 2020). Library method: the immunoSEQ multiplex PCR assay. This immuneACCESS table, as held by TCRdb, lists in-frame sequences with V and J called but not all clones. Of the missing ones, under half trace to an unresolved V gene in checked studies; the others have no known cause. This sample holds roughly 200,000 clones; 70% to 90% were observed only once. The ten largest clones add up to approximately 5.6% of the sample. The sample was peripheral blood. All receptors derive from a woman between 40 and 50 years old who had recovered from COVID-19.

The V and J genes are TRBV7-7 and TRBJ2-2; tentatively, D is TRBD2 (5 bases). The CDR3 has 16 residues. Trimming shortened V by 1 base and J by 1 base, and 10 bases separated the two germline ends. Germline V gene sequence: CDR1 SSHAT, CDR2 FNYEAQ (reference sequence). The CDR3 DNA sequence: TGTGCCAGCAGCTTAGAGTCTAGCCGGAACACCGGGGAGCTGTTTTTT. Protein: CASSLESSRNTGELFF.

The chain's CDR3 is CASSLAEWAGDNYGYTF. CDR3 bases: TGTGCCAGCAGCTTAGCGGAGTGGGCGGGGGATAACTATGGCTACACCTTC. The rearrangement joins TRBV7-6 to TRBJ1-2, with a tentative D call TRBD1 (5 bases). The CDR3 extends over 17 amino acids. Germline loops: CDR1 SGHVS, CDR2 FNYEAQ. V was trimmed by 0 bases and J by 1 base, leaving 15 bases between them.

The chain couples TRBV6-6 to TRBJ1-5; maybe TRBD1 (5 bases). Between the trimmed V and J ends, which lost 6 bases and 8 bases, there was a span of 11 bases. The V gene's germline CDR1 is MNHNY and CDR2 SVGAGI (reference sequence). This CDR3 region has 12 residues. The CDR3 is CASRTPDKPQHF. The DNA of the CDR3 is TGTGCCAGCAGAACCCCGGACAAGCCCCAGCATTTT.

The genes are TRBV6-5 and TRBJ2-5, with 7 bases identical to TRBD1. With V trimmed by 5 bases and J by 4 bases, 4 bases remained unmatched. This CDR3 has 13 residues. Looked up from germline, CDR1 is MNHEY and CDR2 is SVGAGI. The CDR3 bases are TGTGCCAGCAGTCCTGACAGGGTAGAGACCCAGTACTTC. Its translation is CASSPDRVETQYF.

The chain has TRBV2 and TRBJ2-5; 9 positions match TRBD2. The length of the CDR3 is 15 residues. V lost 9 bases, J lost 6 bases, and 14 bases stayed unmatched. CDR1 is SNHLY and CDR2 is FYNNEI in the germline V gene. Here the CDR3 DNA reads TGTGCCAGTCTAGGAGGAGCTAGCGGGAAGCAGACCCAGTACTTC. Translated: CASLGGASGKQTQYF.

The chain combines TRBV27 with TRBJ1-6, with 8 nucleotides matching TRBD1. Germline trimming cut 2 bases from V and 10 bases from J; bases unmatched to any gene: 4. Per the germline V gene, CDR1 is MNHEY and CDR2 is SMNVEV (reference sequence). The CDR3 contains 14 residues. CDR3 bases: TGTGCCAGCAGTTTAGACAGGGGCCGGTCACCCCTCCACTTT. Translating it yields CASSLDRGRSPLHF.

This clone turned up a few times. The J gene is TRBJ2-3, the V gene TRBV25-1; 11 bases are a match to TRBD1. CDR1 and CDR2 (germline): MGHDK, SYGVNS. There are 17 residues in the CDR3. Losses at the gene ends were 3 bases for V and 4 bases for J; bases not matched to a gene: 9. The CDR3 DNA sequence: TGTGCCAGCAGTGATAGGTTGGGGACAGGGGGTTCAGATACGCAGTATTTT. Residues: CASSDRLGTGGSDTQYF.

The V call is TRBV6-5, the J call TRBJ1-1, with D tentatively TRBD1 (5 bases). CDR1 is MNHEY and CDR2 is SVGAGI in the germline V gene. V was pared by 6 bases and J by 9 bases, with 17 bases between. The CDR3 is 13 amino acids. The CDR3 DNA sequence: TGTGCCAGCAGCCCACAAGCGGGGACGCAAGCTTTCTTT. The encoded protein is CASSPQAGTQAFF.

The V and J genes are TRBV30 and TRBJ2-5, with D unresolved. V was cut by 3 bases and J by 1 base, with 9 bases left in between. CDR1 and CDR2 (germline): GTSNPN, SVGIG (reference sequence). The CDR3 runs 13 residues. For the CDR3, the DNA is TGTGCCTGGAGAAAACTTATCCAAGAGACCCAGTACTTC. This gives the protein CAWRKLIQETQYF.

The chain employs TRBV9 and TRBJ2-3, with D unresolved. The ends were cut back, 0 bases at V and 0 bases at J, with 11 bases in the middle. Germline loops: CDR1 SGDLS, CDR2 YYNGEE. The CDR3 loop spans 16 amino acids. CDR3 loop: CASSVGVRRSTDTQYF. CDR3 bases: TGTGCCAGCAGCGTAGGAGTGCGGCGGAGCACAGATACGCAGTATTTT.

This chain connects TRBV3-1 (or the pseudogene TRBV3-2) to TRBJ1-2; 8 bases line up with TRBD1. Germline V CDR1 and CDR2: LGHDT, YNNKEL (reference sequence). This CDR3 comprises 13 residues. V shed 4 bases and J 3 bases; nucleotides not matched to a gene: 1. DNA of the CDR3: TGTGCCAGCAGCCGGGGACAGGACTATGGCTACACCTTC. It codes for CASSRGQDYGYTF.

The gene calls are TRBV10-3 and TRBJ2-7; 7 bases are a match to TRBD1. CDR1 and CDR2 (germline): ENHRY, SYGVKD. The CDR3 runs to 12 residues. V shed 10 bases, J shed 7 bases, and the junction held 10 bases outside the gene matches. CDR3 region: CATSGRQGEQYF. In DNA form, the CDR3 reads TGTGCCACAAGCGGTAGACAGGGAGAGCAGTACTTC.

This CDR3 reads CSGWEGNEQFF. The DNA for the CDR3 is TGCAGTGGTTGGGAGGGCAATGAGCAGTTCTTC. The V and J genes are TRBV20-1 and TRBJ2-1, with 7 positions matching TRBD2. Germline CDR1 DFQATT, CDR2 SNEGSKA (reference sequence). Germline trimming cut 7 bases from V and 6 bases from J; bases unmatched to any gene: 3. The CDR3 runs to 11 residues.

The chain uses TRBV19 and TRBJ1-4; no firm D call. The germline V and J ends were trimmed by 6 bases and 4 bases, with 18 bases remaining between them. The CDR3 spans 16 residues. Germline V gene lookup returns CDR1 LNHDA and CDR2 SQIVND (reference sequence). CDR3 sequence: CASRSLSGSHNEKLFF. The DNA of the CDR3 is TGTGCCAGTAGAAGTCTATCCGGGAGCCATAATGAAAAACTGTTTTTT.

This sequence joins TRBV11-2 and TRBJ2-5, with D unresolved. The CDR3 is made up of 15 amino acids. Germline V gene data show CDR1 as SGHAT and CDR2 as FQNNGV. Trimming removed 3 bases at V and 7 bases at J, with 18 bases between. Here the CDR3 DNA reads TGTGCCAGCAGCTTGATGGGTGGCAGCGAGCGGACCCAGTACTTC. It yields the protein CASSLMGGSERTQYF.

This clone was observed a handful of times. V is TRBV4-1 and J is TRBJ2-1; TRBD2 aligns across 8 bases. Trimming cost V 1 base and J 7 bases; bases outside gene matches: 9. The CDR3 contains 16 residues. Germline values: CDR1 MGHRA, CDR2 YSYEKL. DNA of the CDR3: TGCGCCAGCAGCCAAGGTCATAGCGGGAACGATAATGAGCAGTTCTTC. Translation: CASSQGHSGNDNEQFF.

This chain uses TRBV12-3 or TRBV12-4 with TRBJ2-1; 8 bases are shared with TRBD2. CDR3 length equals 13 residues. V lost 5 bases to trimming and J lost 6 bases; unmatched junction nucleotides: 3. The CDR3 DNA follows: TGTGCCAGCAGTGGGACTAGGGTCAATGAGCAGTTCTTC. Protein sequence: CASSGTRVNEQFF.

Here the CDR3 DNA reads TGTGCCAGCAGGATGAGGGGGGGGTTTCAGCCCCAGCATTTT. Translating gives CASRMRGGFQPQHF. This chain joins TRBV2 and TRBJ1-5; weak D call: TRBD1 (6 bases). V lost 6 bases, J lost 6 bases, and 15 bases lay in between. Germline loops: CDR1 SNHLY, CDR2 FYNNEI. The CDR3 is made up of 14 amino acids.

In its sample, this clone was seen a few times. V is TRBV6-5 and J is TRBJ1-2, with D possibly matching TRBD1 (6 bases). The CDR3 extends over 15 amino acids. V was clipped by 7 bases and J by 1 base, with 16 bases between them. Germline values: CDR1 MNHEY, CDR2 SVGAGI. As DNA, the CDR3 is TGTGCCAGCAATCGGGACATCCGGAATAACTATGGCTACACCTTC. This translates into CASNRDIRNNYGYTF.

A single count supports this clone. This rearrangement joins TRBV24-1 to TRBJ1-2, with D maybe TRBD1 (5 bases). The CDR3 covers 13 residues. Germline CDR1 and CDR2: KGHDR and SFDVKD. Between the trimmed V and J ends, which lost 1 base and 7 bases, there was a span of 9 bases. For the CDR3, the DNA is TGTGCCACCAGTGATTTAACAGGATTTGGCTACACCTTC. Translating it yields CATSDLTGFGYTF.